The 28 T cell receptor beta chains below come from one sample, sequenced in a study of early T cells in non-severe SARS-CoV-2 infection. TCRdb used MiXCR to reprocess the 5' RACE reads, holding one entry per CDR3 protein. Of around 40,000 distinct CDR3 sequences listed, around 5.7% are singletons. The sequenced sample was whole blood. The origin of the receptors is an adult who was a healthcare worker with PCR-confirmed SARS-CoV-2 infection or an uninfected control (not recorded which).

The genes are TRBV18 and TRBJ2-7, with D perhaps matching TRBD2 (5 bases). The germline CDR1 and CDR2 sequences are KGHSH and LQKENI. The CDR3 covers 14 residues. Trimming cost V 0 bases and J 1 base, with 7 bases left between them. CDR3 loop: CASSPPRGSYEQYF. The DNA for the CDR3 is TGTGCCAGCTCACCACCGAGAGGGTCCTACGAGCAGTACTTC.

This clonotype was detected ten times or more. The chain joins TRBV9 to TRBJ1-2, with TRBD1 as a possible D gene (5 bases). The CDR3 runs to 13 residues. V dropped 4 bases and J dropped 4 bases, with 11 bases sitting between them. Looked up from germline, CDR1 is SGDLS and CDR2 is YYNGEE. CDR3 sequence reads: CASSKQAAYGYTF. In nucleotides, the CDR3 is TGTGCCAGCAGCAAACAGGCGGCCTATGGCTACACCTTC.

This clonotype was observed many times. The J gene is TRBJ2-2, the V gene TRBV24-1; TRBD1 matches at 7 bases. The germline V gene encodes CDR1 KGHDR and CDR2 SFDVKD. The V gene end was trimmed by 4 bases and the J gene end by 3 bases; junction bases not matched to a gene: 4. CDR3 length: 15 amino acids. The CDR3 DNA sequence: TGTGCCACCAGTGAAGGAGACAGGGACACCGGGGAGCTGTTTTTT. This codes for CATSEGDRDTGELFF.

The chain carries TRBV10-3 and TRBJ2-7; D not resolved. V lost 3 bases and J 1 base, leaving 10 bases between the germline ends. This CDR3 contains 14 residues. Germline V gene data show CDR1 as ENHRY and CDR2 as SYGVKD. Here the CDR3 DNA reads TGTGCCATCAGTGATTCCCAAGGGTCCTACGAGCAGTACTTC. Protein sequence: CAISDSQGSYEQYF.

This clonotype was seen many times. The V gene is TRBV10-2, the J gene TRBJ2-5, with D possibly matching TRBD2 (5 bases). The CDR3 length is 12 residues. Between the trimmed V and J ends, which lost 4 bases and 4 bases, there was a span of 7 bases. Germline loops: CDR1 WSHSY, CDR2 SAAADI. This chain's CDR3 is CASSAGVETQYF. The CDR3 bases are TGCGCCAGCAGTGCCGGGGTAGAGACCCAGTACTTC.

This clonotype was seen at least ten times. The junction and the germline gene differ at one end; a read error may be behind it. The rearrangement uses TRBV20-1 and TRBJ2-7; D gene uncertain. Germline V gene lookup returns CDR1 DFQATT and CDR2 SNEGSKA (reference sequence). The CDR3 sequence is 10 residues long. CDR3 coding DNA: TGCAGTGCGAGAGGAACAGTCGATGCCTTC. Translating it yields CSARGTVDAF.

This clonotype has a handful of counts. The chain is built from TRBV24-1 and TRBJ2-2; either TRBD1 or TRBD2 may fit D (5 bases each). The V gene lost 6 bases and the J gene lost 4 bases, with 11 bases spanning the gap. Germline V lookup: CDR1 KGHDR, CDR2 SFDVKD. The CDR3 is made up of 14 amino acids. The CDR3 here is CATSTGTITGELFF. The CDR3 DNA sequence: TGTGCCACCAGTACTGGGACCATCACCGGGGAGCTGTTTTTT.

This clonotype has ten or more counts. The chain is built from TRBV30 and TRBJ2-1; 9 nucleotides match TRBD2. The junction had 11 bases not matched to a gene; V was cut back by 3 bases and J by 8 bases. The length of the CDR3 is 15 residues. The germline V gene has CDR1 GTSNPN and CDR2 SVGIG (reference sequence). The CDR3 spells CAWRSPREREDEQFF. DNA for the CDR3: TGTGCCTGGAGGTCGCCGCGGGAGCGGGAGGATGAGCAGTTCTTC.

There are many counts of this clonotype. The chain carries TRBV30 and TRBJ1-1; D might be TRBD1 (6 bases). This CDR3 is built from 13 residues. From germline, CDR1 is GTSNPN and CDR2 SVGIG (reference sequence). Trimming took 2 bases from V and 0 from J, leaving 7 bases between them. The CDR3 nucleotides are TGTGCCTGGAGTCGGACAGTGAACACTGAAGCTTTCTTT. This gives the protein CAWSRTVNTEAFF.

This clonotype was detected only a few times. The genes are TRBV6-4 and TRBJ2-3; 10 bases align to TRBD2. CDR3 length: 15 amino acids. CDR1 is MRHNA, CDR2 SNTAGT, per germline. Trimming cost V 3 bases and J 4 bases; bases outside gene matches: 4. The CDR3 sequence: CASSELAGRADTQYF. CDR3 DNA sequence: TGTGCCAGCAGTGAACTAGCGGGAAGGGCAGATACGCAGTATTTT.

The chain has TRBV20-1 and TRBJ2-4; D perhaps matches TRBD1 (6 bases). V lost 0 bases and J 11 bases, leaving 11 bases between the germline ends. Germline values: CDR1 DFQATT, CDR2 SNEGSKA (reference sequence). This CDR3 is built from 12 residues. The CDR3 DNA follows: TGCAGTGCTAGAGATGACAGGACCCTTCAGTACTTC. Protein: CSARDDRTLQYF.

This clonotype was counted only a few times. V is TRBV11-2 and J is TRBJ2-7; TRBD2 matches 12 bases. From germline, CDR1 is SGHAT and CDR2 FQNNGV. This CDR3 spans 20 amino acids. V gave up 1 base and J gave up 2 bases; unmatched junction bases: 15. The CDR3 sequence is CASSLGSWGLAGGSTYEQYF. In DNA, the CDR3 is TGTGCCAGCAGCTTAGGAAGTTGGGGACTAGCGGGCGGTTCTACCTACGAGCAGTACTTC.

The rearrangement joins TRBV4-1 to TRBJ2-5; TRBD2 matches at 7 bases. The junction had 11 bases not matched to a gene; V was cut back by 1 base and J by 0 bases. Per germline, CDR1 MGHRA and CDR2 YSYEKL. This CDR3 is 18 amino acids long. DNA for the CDR3: TGCGCCAGCAGCCAAGCCAACTTACTAGCGCTACACCAAGAGACCCAGTACTTC. It yields the protein CASSQANLLALHQETQYF.

This clonotype occurred many times. The rearrangement joins TRBV9 to TRBJ2-7, with TRBD2 identical over 8 bases. CDR1 and CDR2 (germline): SGDLS, YYNGEE. This CDR3 is built from 17 residues. The trim removed 0 bases at V and 6 bases at J, leaving 14 bases unmatched. CDR3 in DNA: TGTGCCAGCAGCGTAGACCCTTCAGCGGGAGTTAGGACCGAGCAGTACTTC. Its translation: CASSVDPSAGVRTEQYF.

This clonotype has ten or more counts. This rearrangement joins TRBV24-1 to TRBJ1-1; 7 nucleotides align to TRBD1. The trim removed 6 bases at V and 1 base at J, leaving 1 base unmatched. The CDR3 is made up of 13 amino acids. CDR1 is KGHDR and CDR2 is SFDVKD in the germline V gene. CDR3 sequence (DNA): TGTGCCACCAGTCGGACAGGGAACACTGAAGCTTTCTTT. This codes for CATSRTGNTEAFF.

This clonotype was seen repeatedly, ten times or more. The J gene is TRBJ1-5, the V gene TRBV19; tentative D call: TRBD1 (6 bases). CDR1 is LNHDA and CDR2 is SQIVND in the germline V gene (reference sequence). CDR3 length equals 15 residues. Deletions cut 3 bases from V and 3 bases from J, with 12 bases between. Here the CDR3 DNA reads TGTGCCAGTAGTATTGTCGGACAGAACAATCAGCCCCAGCATTTT. It translates to CASSIVGQNNQPQHF. The whole variable domain, remainder taken from reference TRBV19 and TRBJ1-5, is DGGITQSPKYLFRKEGQNVTLSCEQNLNHDAMYWYRQDPGQGLRLIYYSQIVNDFQKGDIAEGYSVSREKKESFPLTVTSAQKNPTAFYLCASSIVGQNNQPQHFGDGTRLSIL.

As regards this clonotype: A junction end diverges from the germline sequence, so it may reflect a read error. The J gene is TRBJ2-3, the V gene TRBV12-3 or TRBV12-4, with D tentatively TRBD1 (6 bases). The CDR3 has 13 residues. The CDR3 DNA sequence: TGTGCCAGCAGCCAAGACAGGTGGGATACGCAGAATTTT. Translation gives CASSQDRWDTQNF.

The chain has TRBV5-1 and TRBJ2-3; D remains unclear. The CDR3 totals 14 residues. V lost 0 bases to trimming and J lost 6 bases, with 11 bases between them. Germline loops: CDR1 SGHRS, CDR2 YFSETQ. CDR3 region: CASSLVGSRDTQYF. CDR3 coding DNA: TGCGCCAGCAGCTTGGTTGGATCGCGGGATACGCAGTATTTT.

This clonotype came up many times. The chain recombines TRBV6-2 or TRBV6-3 with TRBJ2-7; TRBD2 might be the D (5 bases). Germline CDR1 reads MNHEY; CDR2 reads SVGEGT. The CDR3 spans 13 residues. The ends were cut back, 2 bases at V and 7 bases at J, with 12 bases in the middle. This chain's CDR3 is CASSYLASGEQYF. In DNA, the CDR3 is TGTGCCAGCAGTTACCTTGCCTCGGGAGAGCAGTACTTC.

This clonotype was seen ten or more times. The CDR3 loop is CASSFGRKGELFF. In DNA form, the CDR3 reads TGTGCCAGCAGTTTCGGTCGGAAAGGGGAGCTGTTTTTT. This rearrangement joins TRBV12-3 or TRBV12-4 to TRBJ2-2; D remains unclear. The CDR3 contains 13 residues. V dropped 3 bases and J dropped 8 bases, with 10 bases sitting between them.

Ten or more counts support this clonotype. The chain recombines TRBV29-1 with TRBJ2-2; D is undetermined. There are 12 residues in the CDR3. Germline V gene sequence: CDR1 SQVTM, CDR2 ANQGSEA. Trimming stripped 6 bases from V and 3 bases from J, with 8 bases between. The CDR3 region is CSVERHTGELFF. The CDR3, as DNA: TGCAGCGTGGAGCGACACACCGGGGAGCTGTTTTTT.

Points on this clonotype: This clone may be a read error of a much larger clone one base away. This CDR3 fails to terminate in the conserved phenylalanine or tryptophan, so it likely reflects a read error. J is TRBJ2-3 and V is TRBV6-5, with 7 bases that match TRBD2. CDR3 length equals 15 residues. Trimming at V came to 0 bases and at J to 6 bases, leaving 6 bases not matched to a gene. Germline loops: CDR1 MNHEY, CDR2 SVGAGI. CDR3 in DNA: TGTGCCAGCAGTTACTCCGAGGGAGGGGCGGATACGCAGTATTAT. Amino acid sequence: CASSYSEGGADTQYY.

This clonotype was recorded many times. This chain joins TRBV11-2 and TRBJ2-1; perhaps TRBD2 as D (6 bases). The V end lost 6 bases, the J end lost 4 bases, and 16 bases lay between the germline ends. CDR3 length equals 15 residues. Germline loops: CDR1 SGHAT, CDR2 FQNNGV. The CDR3 bases are TGTGCCAGCAGTGAGGGTCTAGCGTTTTACAATGAGCAGTTCTTC. This translates into CASSEGLAFYNEQFF. The full variable domain, with the rest looked up from reference TRBV11-2 and TRBJ2-1, is EAGVAQSPRYKIIEKRQSVAFWCNPISGHATLYWYQQILGQGPKLLIQFQNNGVVDDSQLPKDRFSAERLKGVDSTLKIQPAKLEDSAVYLCASSEGLAFYNEQFFGPGTRLTVL.

The V gene is TRBV27, the J gene TRBJ2-1; 7 bases match TRBD2. The CDR3 is 16 residues long. V lost 5 bases to trimming and J lost 7 bases; unmatched junction nucleotides: 14. Germline V gives CDR1 MNHEY, CDR2 SMNVEV (reference sequence). The CDR3 loop is CASSPPGFGRENEQFF. The DNA for the CDR3 is TGTGCCAGCAGTCCACCCGGGTTCGGGCGGGAGAATGAGCAGTTCTTC.

This clonotype was recorded many times. The chain couples TRBV29-1 to TRBJ2-5, with TRBD1 matching over 7 bases. From germline, CDR1 is SQVTM and CDR2 ANQGSEA. The length of the CDR3 is 14 residues. V was pared by 6 bases and J by 4 bases, with 11 bases of the junction left unmatched. The CDR3 nucleotides are TGCAGCGTCGAGGGGGCAGCGTTCGGAGAGACCCAGTACTTC. It encodes CSVEGAAFGETQYF.

This clonotype was counted at least ten times. The J gene is TRBJ2-7, the V gene TRBV20-1, with D maybe TRBD1 (6 bases). This CDR3 has 11 amino acids. Looked up from germline, CDR1 is DFQATT and CDR2 is SNEGSKA (reference sequence). Trimming stripped 3 bases from V and 5 bases from J, with 8 bases between. This CDR3 is CSARRDNEQYF. In DNA form, the CDR3 reads TGCAGTGCTAGGAGGGACAACGAGCAGTACTTC.

The CDR3 region is CATEPQPRAETQYF. The CDR3 bases are TGTGCCACCGAGCCCCAGCCCCGCGCAGAGACCCAGTACTTC. The genes are TRBV28 and TRBJ2-5; unclear D gene. Germline CDR1 is MDHEN and CDR2 is SYDVKM. The CDR3 contains 14 residues. The V gene lost 10 bases and the J gene lost 4 bases, with 19 bases spanning the gap.

There are many counts of this clonotype. V usage is TRBV7-9 and J usage is TRBJ2-7, with D perhaps matching TRBD2 (5 bases). Germline V gene sequence: CDR1 SEHNR, CDR2 FQNEAQ (reference sequence). The CDR3 consists of 13 residues. V was clipped by 6 bases and J by 3 bases, with 12 bases between them. The DNA of the CDR3 is TGTGCCAGCAGTTATCTGGCGGGCTACGAGCAGTACTTC. This encodes CASSYLAGYEQYF.